This T cell receptor (beta chain) was obtained from a study of chemoradiotherapy in HPV16-positive cancers. Repeated repertoire sampling spanned the course of chemoradiotherapy. Of note for this clone: Its antigen remains unidentified.

The CDR3 contains 15 residues. V gave up 6 bases and J gave up 5 bases; unmatched junction bases: 7. Germline V gives CDR1 KGHSH, CDR2 LQKENI. Assay: immunoSEQ multiplex PCR; the TCRdb copy retains only in-frame clones and omits some. The sample has tens of thousands of clones, around 90% seen once. Study-wide findings and caveats: The functional HPV-specific definition rests on just a couple of HPV16-positive patients.

Sequenced here: blood, sampled from a patient who underwent chemoradiotherapy. The sequence derives from a human donor with HPV-associated anogenital cancer. The chain joins TRBV18 to TRBJ1-5, with TRBD1 matching 10 bases. CDR3 bases: TGTGCCAGCTCTCCCGGGACAGGGGTTGATCAGCCCCAGCATTTT. Translating it yields CASSPGTGVDQPQHF.